The rows below give T cell receptor beta chains drawn from one sample of a study of tumor-infiltrating lymphocytes in primary liver carcinoma. TCRdb itself ran the multiplex PCR reads through MiXCR, one entry per CDR3 protein. The top ten clones hold about 6.5% of a sample with 300,000 to 400,000 distinct CDR3 sequences, 65% of them seen once. Material for sequencing was peripheral blood. Receptors originate from a man aged 40-49 years with primary liver carcinoma and hepatitis B virus infection. CDR3s include the opening cysteine and the closing phenylalanine or tryptophan. Fields, in order: clone size, V gene, D gene, J gene, CDR3 protein, CDR3 DNA. D genes are given only for firm matches. The size field is filled for only some rows; it gives once, few, many or a size class.

once	TRBV7-2	TRBD2	TRBJ2-7	CASSATSGRSYEQYF	TGTGCCAGCAGCGCAACTAGCGGGAGGTCCTACGAGCAGTACTTC
.	TRBV28	TRBD1	TRBJ2-2	CASSVQGASNTGELFF	TGTGCCAGCAGCGTGCAGGGGGCATCGAACACCGGGGAGCTGTTTTTT
few	TRBV12-3/TRBV12-4	TRBD1	TRBJ2-7	CASSQGQGIYEQYF	TGTGCCAGCAGCCAGGGACAGGGAATTTACGAGCAGTACTTC
many	TRBV29-1	.	TRBJ2-1	CSVPGRYDNEQFF	TGCAGCGTACCGGGACGCTATGACAATGAGCAGTTCTTC
.	TRBV11-1	.	TRBJ2-1	CASSDFPGLPGTAQLF	TGTGCCAGCAGCGACTTCCCGGGACTCCCCGGTACGGCGCAGCTCTTC
few	TRBV10-3	TRBD2	TRBJ2-5	CAISVGGTSGYQETQYF	TGTGCCATCAGTGTAGGAGGGACTAGCGGATACCAAGAGACCCAGTACTTC
many	TRBV29-1	.	TRBJ1-5	CSVWTAVFSNQPQHF	TGCAGCGTGTGGACAGCAGTCTTTAGCAATCAGCCCCAGCATTTT
many	TRBV6-1	.	TRBJ2-7	CASRERSSYEQYF	TGTGCCAGCAGGGAGCGGAGCTCCTACGAGCAGTACTTC
.	TRBV11-2	.	TRBJ2-5	CTSSFTGLGETQYF	TGTACCAGCAGCTTCACAGGGTTGGGAGAGACCCAGTACTTC
medium-sized	TRBV11-2	.	TRBJ2-1	CASSLRSSYNEQFF	TGTGCCAGCAGTTTAAGGAGCTCCTACAATGAGCAGTTCTTC
.	TRBV12-3/TRBV12-4	.	TRBJ1-5	CTSTQDYLNQPQHF	TGTACCAGCACTCAAGACTACCTCAATCAGCCCCAGCATTTT
many	TRBV6-2/TRBV6-3	.	TRBJ2-3	CASSYRGDTQYF	TGTGCCAGCAGTTACCGGGGAGATACGCAGTATTTT
.	TRBV6-1	.	TRBJ2-7	CASSEAQRDYERYF	TGTGCCAGCAGTGAAGCCCAGCGAGACTACGAGCGGTACTTC
.	TRBV11-2	.	TRBJ2-5	CASKAVGQGRTTGETQYF	TGTGCCAGCAAGGCCGTAGGACAAGGGAGGACCACAGGTGAGACCCAGTACTTC
.	TRBV1	.	TRBJ2-5	CTSSPDRVGESQYF	TGCACCAGCAGCCCGGACAGGGTCGGTGAGAGCCAGTACTTC
.	TRBV6-1	TRBD2	TRBJ2-7	CANSSTSVSYGQYF	TGTGCCAACAGCTCGACTAGCGTATCCTACGGGCAGTACTTC
few	TRBV19	.	TRBJ2-2	CASSSALTGELSF	TGTGCCAGTAGTAGCGCGCTAACCGGGGAGCTGTCTTTT
.	TRBV6-2/TRBV6-3	.	TRBJ2-3	CSSSQGWTDTQYF	TGTTCCAGCAGCCAAGGGTGGACAGATACGCAGTATTTT
.	TRBV6-5	.	TRBJ1-5	CASNKPGKQSQHF	TGTGCCAGCAACAAGCCAGGGAAACAGTCCCAGCATTTT
many	TRBV6-1	.	TRBJ1-6	CASSSHKGPSYNSPLHF	TGTGCCAGTTCCTCACACAAAGGACCTTCCTATAATTCACCCCTCCACTTT
many	TRBV6-6	.	TRBJ2-5	CASKDNRETQYF	TGTGCCAGCAAGGACAACAGAGAGACCCAGTACTTC
many	TRBV5-4	TRBD2	TRBJ2-3	CASSAGLAGLDTQYF	TGTGCCAGCAGCGCGGGACTAGCGGGATTGGATACGCAGTATTTT
.	TRBV25-1	TRBD1	TRBJ1-2	CASRDRGAYGYTF	TGTGCCAGCAGGGACAGGGGTGCCTATGGCTACACCTTC
.	TRBV5-1	.	TRBJ2-7	CASSFSGPVDEQCF	TGCGCCAGCAGCTTCTCTGGACCCGTCGACGAGCAGTGCTTC
many	TRBV11-2	.	TRBJ2-7	CASSPGPLAYEQYF	TGTGCCAGCAGTCCAGGTCCGCTCGCCTACGAGCAGTACTTC
.	TRBV11-2	.	TRBJ2-5	CPSSSEEGETHYF	TGTCCCAGCAGCTCGGAGGAAGGAGAGACCCACTACTTC